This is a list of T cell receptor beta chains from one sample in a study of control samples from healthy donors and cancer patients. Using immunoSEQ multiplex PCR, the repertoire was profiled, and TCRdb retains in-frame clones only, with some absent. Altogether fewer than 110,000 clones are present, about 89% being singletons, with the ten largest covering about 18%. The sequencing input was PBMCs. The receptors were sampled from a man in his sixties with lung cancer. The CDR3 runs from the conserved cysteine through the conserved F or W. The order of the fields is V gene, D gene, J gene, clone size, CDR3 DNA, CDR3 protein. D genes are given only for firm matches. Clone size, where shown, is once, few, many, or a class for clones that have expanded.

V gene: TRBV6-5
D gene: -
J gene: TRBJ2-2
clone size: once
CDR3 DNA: TGTGCCAGCAGGTCCGGAGGGGAGAACACCGGGGAGCTGTTTTTT
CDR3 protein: CASRSGGENTGELFF

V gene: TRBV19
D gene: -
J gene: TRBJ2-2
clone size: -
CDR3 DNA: TGTGCCAGTTTCAGGAGCACCGGGGAGCTGTTTTTT
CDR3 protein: CASFRSTGELFF

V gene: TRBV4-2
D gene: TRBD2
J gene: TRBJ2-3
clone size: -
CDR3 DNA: TGTGCCAGCAGCCAATCCGTACTTAGCGGGGGGGCTCGGGTCACAGATACGCAGTATTTT
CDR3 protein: CASSQSVLSGGARVTDTQYF

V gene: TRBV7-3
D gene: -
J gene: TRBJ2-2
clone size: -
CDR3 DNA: TGTGCCAGCAGCCCGTCGACGGGGCGATCGAACACCGGGGAGCTGTTTTTT
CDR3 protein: CASSPSTGRSNTGELFF

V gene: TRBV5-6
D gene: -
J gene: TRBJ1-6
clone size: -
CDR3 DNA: TGTGCCAGCAGCTATGAACCGAATTCGGATTCACCCCTCCACTTT
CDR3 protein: CASSYEPNSDSPLHF

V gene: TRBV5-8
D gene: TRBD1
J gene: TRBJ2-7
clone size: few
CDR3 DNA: TGTGCCAGCAGCTTAGGGGACAGGGGGCAGTACTTC
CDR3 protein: CASSLGDRGQYF

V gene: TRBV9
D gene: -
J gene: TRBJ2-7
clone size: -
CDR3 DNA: TGTGCCAGCAGCGTAGATGGTACGGACGAGCAGTACTTC
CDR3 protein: CASSVDGTDEQYF

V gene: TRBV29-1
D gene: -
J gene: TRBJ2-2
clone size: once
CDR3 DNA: TGCAGCGTTGTAGGGACAAGAAACACCGGGGAGCTGTTTTTT
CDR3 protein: CSVVGTRNTGELFF

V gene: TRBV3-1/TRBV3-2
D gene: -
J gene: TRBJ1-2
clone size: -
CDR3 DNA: TGTGCCAGCAGCCAACTAGGCTATGGCTACACCTTC
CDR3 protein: CASSQLGYGYTF

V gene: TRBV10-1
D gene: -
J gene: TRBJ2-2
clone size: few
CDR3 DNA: TGCGCCAGCAGTGTAAGGGGAGGTACCGGGGAGCTGTTTTTT
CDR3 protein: CASSVRGGTGELFF

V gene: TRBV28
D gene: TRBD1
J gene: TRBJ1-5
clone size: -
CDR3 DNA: TGTGCCAGCAGCCCCCCGGGACAGGGGTATCAGCCCCAGCATTTT
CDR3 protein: CASSPPGQGYQPQHF

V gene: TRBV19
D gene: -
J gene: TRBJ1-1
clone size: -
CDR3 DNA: TGTGCCAGTAGCGGACAGTACTTTAACACTGAAGCTTTCTTT
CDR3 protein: CASSGQYFNTEAFF

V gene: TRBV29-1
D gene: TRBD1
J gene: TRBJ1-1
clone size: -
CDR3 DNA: TGCAGCGTTGGGCCGGACAGGGCTGGCACTGAAGCTTTCTTT
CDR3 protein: CSVGPDRAGTEAFF

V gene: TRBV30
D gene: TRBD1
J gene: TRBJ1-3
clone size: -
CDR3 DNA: TGTGCCGGATCACCAGGGACAGCTGGAAACACCATATATTTT
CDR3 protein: CAGSPGTAGNTIYF

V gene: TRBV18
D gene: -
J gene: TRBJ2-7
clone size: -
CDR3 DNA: TGTGCCAGCTCACCACAAGGGGCGGCCTACGAGCAGTACTTC
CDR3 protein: CASSPQGAAYEQYF

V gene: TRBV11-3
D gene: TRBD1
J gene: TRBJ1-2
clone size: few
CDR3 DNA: TGTGCCAGCAGCTTAGAAGGGGACAGGGCCTATGGCTACACCTTC
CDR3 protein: CASSLEGDRAYGYTF

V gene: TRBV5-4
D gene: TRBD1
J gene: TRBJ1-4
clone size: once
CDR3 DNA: TGTGCCAGCAGCCCGTTCGACAGGGAGAGTAATGAAAAACTGTTTTTT
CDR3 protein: CASSPFDRESNEKLFF

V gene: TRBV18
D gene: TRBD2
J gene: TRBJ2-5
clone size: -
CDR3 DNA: TGTGCCAGCTCACCACAGGAAGCGGGGGTCGGGGAGACCCAGTACTTC
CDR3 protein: CASSPQEAGVGETQYF

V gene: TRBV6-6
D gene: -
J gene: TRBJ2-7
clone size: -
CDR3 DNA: TGTGCCAGCAGTTACTCTGTCGAGCAGTACTTC
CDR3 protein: CASSYSVEQYF

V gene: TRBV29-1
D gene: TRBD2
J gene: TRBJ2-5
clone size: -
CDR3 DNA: TGCAGCGTCAAAGCGGGGGCGGGTCAAGAGACCCAGTACTTC
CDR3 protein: CSVKAGAGQETQYF

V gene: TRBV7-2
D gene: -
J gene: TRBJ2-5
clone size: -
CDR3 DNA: TGTGCCAGCAGCGGGGGGGGCAGAGAGACCCAGTACTTC
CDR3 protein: CASSGGGRETQYF

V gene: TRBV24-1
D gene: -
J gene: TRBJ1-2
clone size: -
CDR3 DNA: TGTGCCACCAGTGATTTTTACAGGGTGGAGGGCTACACCTTC
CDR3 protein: CATSDFYRVEGYTF

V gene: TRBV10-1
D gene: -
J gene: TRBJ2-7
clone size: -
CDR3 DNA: TGCGCCAGCGGGTCCTCAGACTCCTACGAGCAGTACTTC
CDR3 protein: CASGSSDSYEQYF

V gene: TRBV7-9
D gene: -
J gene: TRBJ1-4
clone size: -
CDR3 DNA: TGTGCCAGCAGCTTTGGAGAACAAAAACTGTTTTTT
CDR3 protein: CASSFGEQKLFF

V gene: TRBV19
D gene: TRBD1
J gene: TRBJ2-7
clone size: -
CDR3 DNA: TGTGCCACCGCCCACCAACGGTCAGGACAGGGCCACGAGCAGTACTTC
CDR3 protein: CATAHQRSGQGHEQYF

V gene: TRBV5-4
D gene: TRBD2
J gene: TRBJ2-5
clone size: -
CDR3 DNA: TGTGCCAGCAGTCGGACTAGCGGGGTCTTACAAGAGACCCAGTACTTC
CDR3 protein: CASSRTSGVLQETQYF

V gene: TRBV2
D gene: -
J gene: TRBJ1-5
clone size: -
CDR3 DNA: TGTGCCAGCAGTCGTCAGGAGTATAGCAATCAGCCCCAGCATTTT
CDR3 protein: CASSRQEYSNQPQHF

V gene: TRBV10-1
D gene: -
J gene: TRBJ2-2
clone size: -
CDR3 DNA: TGCGCCAGCAGTGAGCGACAGGACACCGGGGAGCTGTTTTTT
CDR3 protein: CASSERQDTGELFF

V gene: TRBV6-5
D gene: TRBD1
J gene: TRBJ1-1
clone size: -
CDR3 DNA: TGTGCCAGCAGAAGGGACAGAGGAACTGAAGCTTTCTTT
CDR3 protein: CASRRDRGTEAFF

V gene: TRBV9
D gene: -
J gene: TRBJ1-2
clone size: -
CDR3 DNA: TGTGCCAGCAGCGTACAAGAAAACCCTAACTATGGCTACACCTTC
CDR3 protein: CASSVQENPNYGYTF

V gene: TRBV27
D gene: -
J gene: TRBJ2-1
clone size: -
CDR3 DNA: TGTGCCAGCAGTGTACACGTCGGCGACAATGAGCAGTTCTTC
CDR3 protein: CASSVHVGDNEQFF

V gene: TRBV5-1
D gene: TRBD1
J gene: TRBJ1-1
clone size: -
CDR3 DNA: TGCGCCAGCAGCTTGCGGCAGGGACAGTTGAACACTGAAGCTTTCTTT
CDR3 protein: CASSLRQGQLNTEAFF

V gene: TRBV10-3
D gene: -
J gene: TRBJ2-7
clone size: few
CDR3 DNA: TGTGCCATCAGTGACAGGCCATACTCCTACGAGCAGTACTTC
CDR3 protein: CAISDRPYSYEQYF

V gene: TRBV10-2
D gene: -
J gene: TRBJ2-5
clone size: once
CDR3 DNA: TGCGCCAGCAGGGACAGCCAAGAGACCCAGTACTTC
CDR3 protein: CASRDSQETQYF

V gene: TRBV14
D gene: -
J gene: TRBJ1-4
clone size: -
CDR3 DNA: TGTGCCAGCAGCCAAAGGATTAATGAAAAACTGTTTTTT
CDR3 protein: CASSQRINEKLFF

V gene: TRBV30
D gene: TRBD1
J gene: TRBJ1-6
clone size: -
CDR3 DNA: TGTGCCTGGAGTGAGATAGGGACAGAGAATTCACCCCTCCACTTT
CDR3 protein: CAWSEIGTENSPLHF

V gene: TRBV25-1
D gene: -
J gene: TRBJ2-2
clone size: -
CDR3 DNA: TGTGCCAGCAGTGAAAACCAGCTAGCGATAAACACCGGGGAGCTGTTTTTT
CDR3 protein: CASSENQLAINTGELFF

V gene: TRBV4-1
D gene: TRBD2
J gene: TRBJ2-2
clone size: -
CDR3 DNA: TGCGCCAGCAGCCGAAGCCTGGGACTAGCGGTGACCGGGGAGCTGTTTTTT
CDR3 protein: CASSRSLGLAVTGELFF

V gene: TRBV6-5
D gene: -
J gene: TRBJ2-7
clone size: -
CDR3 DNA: TGTGCCAGCAGTAACGAGAGGGACGAGCAGTACTTC
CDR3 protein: CASSNERDEQYF

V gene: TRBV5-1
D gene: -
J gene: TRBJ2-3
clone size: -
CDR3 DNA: TGCGCCAGCAGTCGGTCAGATACGCAGTATTTT
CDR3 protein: CASSRSDTQYF

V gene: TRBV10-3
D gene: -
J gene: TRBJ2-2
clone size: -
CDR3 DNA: TGTGCCATCAGCAGAACCAGGGACACTGCTAACACCGGGGAGCTGTTTTTT
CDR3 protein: CAISRTRDTANTGELFF

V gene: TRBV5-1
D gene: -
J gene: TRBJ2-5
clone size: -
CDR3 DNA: TGCGCCAGCAGCGTCCCGGACAGTCAAGAGACCCAGTACTTC
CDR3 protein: CASSVPDSQETQYF

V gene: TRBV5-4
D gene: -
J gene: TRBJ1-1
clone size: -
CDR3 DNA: TGTGCCAGCACCCGGGACCGTAGTAAGATGAACACTGAAGCTTTCTTT
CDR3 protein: CASTRDRSKMNTEAFF

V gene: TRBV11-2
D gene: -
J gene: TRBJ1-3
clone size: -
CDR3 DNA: TGTGCCAGCAGCTTTGAAGGGTTTAGTACGGACACTATATATTTT
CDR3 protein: CASSFEGFSTDTIYF

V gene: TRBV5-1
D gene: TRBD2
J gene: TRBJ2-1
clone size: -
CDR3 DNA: TGCGCCAGCAGCCCACCCGGGACTATATCCGATGAGCAGTTCTTC
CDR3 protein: CASSPPGTISDEQFF

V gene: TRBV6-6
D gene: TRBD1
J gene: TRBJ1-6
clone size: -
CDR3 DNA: TGTGCCAGCACCGCTCCGGGACAGCTAAATTCACCCCTCCACTTT
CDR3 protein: CASTAPGQLNSPLHF

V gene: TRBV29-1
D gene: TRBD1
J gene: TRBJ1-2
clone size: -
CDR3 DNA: TGCAGCGTCCGGACAGGGGGAAGAGCGGACTATGGCTACACCTTC
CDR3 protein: CSVRTGGRADYGYTF

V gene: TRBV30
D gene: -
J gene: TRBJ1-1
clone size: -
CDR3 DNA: TGTGCCTGGAGTGTAGAGGGGCAAATGAACACTGAAGCTTTCTTT
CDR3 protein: CAWSVEGQMNTEAFF

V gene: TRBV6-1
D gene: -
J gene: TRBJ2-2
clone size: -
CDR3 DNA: TGTGCCAGCAGTGAAAGGAGGGTCGCAGGTGGGGAGCTGTTTTTT
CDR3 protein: CASSERRVAGGELFF

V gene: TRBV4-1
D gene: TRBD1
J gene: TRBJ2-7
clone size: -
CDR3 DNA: TGCGCCAGCAGCCAGGCAGGGGGCTTTTACGAGCAGTACTTC
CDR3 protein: CASSQAGGFYEQYF

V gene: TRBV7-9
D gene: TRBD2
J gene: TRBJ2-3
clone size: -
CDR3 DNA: TGTGCCAGCAGCGGACGCCGGGACGGGAGGGATACGCAGTATTTT
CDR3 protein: CASSGRRDGRDTQYF

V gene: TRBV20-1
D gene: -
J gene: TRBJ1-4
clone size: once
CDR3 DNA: TGCAGTGCTAGTGGGGCAGTTCCTGAAAAACTGTTTTTT
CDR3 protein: CSASGAVPEKLFF

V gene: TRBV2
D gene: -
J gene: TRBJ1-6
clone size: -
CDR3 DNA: TGTGCCAGCAGTCTTCAACCAAGCTCCTATAATTCACCCCTCCACTTT
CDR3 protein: CASSLQPSSYNSPLHF

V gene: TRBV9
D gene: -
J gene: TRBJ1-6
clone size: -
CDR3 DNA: TGTGCCAGCAGCGTAGAATCTGAGACCTATTCACCCCTCCACTTT
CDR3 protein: CASSVESETYSPLHF

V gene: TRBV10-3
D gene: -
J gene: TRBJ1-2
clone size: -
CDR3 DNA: TGTGCCATCAGCCCGACAGGTACTATGAAGGGCTACACCTTC
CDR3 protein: CAISPTGTMKGYTF